A selection of T cell receptor beta chains follows, all from one sample in a study of technical replicates of blood from a few donors. Clones were sequenced by immunoSEQ multiplex PCR, and TCRdb holds only the in-frame ones, with some missing. Among fewer than 75,000 clones listed, approximately 93% were seen once. What was sequenced was T cells isolated from PBMCs. The receptor set was obtained from a human donor in good health. CDR3s include the opening cysteine and the closing phenylalanine or tryptophan. Fields, in order: D gene, V gene, clone size, J gene, CDR3 protein, CDR3 DNA. The D gene is left open where the match is weak. Size values are once, few and many counts, or a class for expanded clones, and some rows have none.

.	TRBV4-2	.	TRBJ2-1	CASSQDRRDSYNEQFF	TGTGCCAGCAGCCAAGATCGCAGGGATTCCTACAATGAGCAGTTCTTC
.	TRBV9	.	TRBJ1-2	CASSVGGNPIGGYTF	TGTGCCAGCAGCGTAGGGGGCAACCCAATCGGGGGCTACACCTTC
TRBD2	TRBV6-5	.	TRBJ2-3	CASSSGLAGYTQYF	TGTGCCAGCAGCTCAGGACTAGCGGGATACACGCAGTATTTT
.	TRBV5-4	once	TRBJ2-7	CASSPAYRAYEQYF	TGTGCCAGCAGCCCTGCATACAGGGCCTACGAGCAGTACTTC
.	TRBV5-1	.	TRBJ2-2	CASSYRDGELFF	TGCGCCAGCAGCTACAGGGACGGGGAGCTGTTTTTT
TRBD2	TRBV7-2	.	TRBJ2-1	CASSQTSVSYNEQFF	TGTGCCAGCAGCCAAACTAGCGTCTCCTACAATGAGCAGTTCTTC
.	TRBV6-5	.	TRBJ1-5	CASSTGVYGPQHF	TGTGCCAGCAGCACCGGAGTTTACGGGCCCCAGCATTTT
.	TRBV30	.	TRBJ1-6	CAWSVRGGDNSPLHF	TGTGCCTGGAGTGTACGGGGGGGGGATAATTCACCCCTCCACTTT
TRBD1	TRBV5-4	.	TRBJ2-7	CASSPKGGEGQYEQYF	TGTGCCAGCAGCCCGAAAGGGGGCGAGGGACAATACGAGCAGTACTTC
.	TRBV5-1	once	TRBJ2-7	CASSRLSPYEQYF	TGCGCCAGCAGCCGTCTTAGTCCCTACGAGCAGTACTTC
.	TRBV28	once	TRBJ2-3	CASSFYGGGTDTQYF	TGTGCCAGCAGTTTTTATGGAGGAGGCACAGATACGCAGTATTTT
.	TRBV2	.	TRBJ2-7	CASTRMDRLEQYF	TGTGCCAGCACGAGGATGGATCGGCTCGAGCAGTACTTC
TRBD1	TRBV5-1	.	TRBJ2-1	CASSSLRGQPYNEQFF	TGCGCCAGCAGCTCATTGAGGGGACAGCCTTACAATGAGCAGTTCTTC
TRBD1	TRBV5-1	once	TRBJ2-1	CASSLVAGTGGNEQFF	TGCGCCAGCAGCTTGGTGGCTGGGACAGGGGGCAATGAGCAGTTCTTC
.	TRBV9	.	TRBJ2-1	CASSSWSDFYNEQFF	TGTGCCAGCAGCTCATGGTCAGATTTCTACAATGAGCAGTTCTTC
.	TRBV6-6	.	TRBJ1-1	CASSYSGTQNTEAFF	TGTGCCAGCAGTTACTCCGGGACACAGAACACTGAAGCTTTCTTT
TRBD1	TRBV28	.	TRBJ2-7	CASSRFPGQGNYEQYF	TGTGCCAGCAGCAGATTCCCCGGACAGGGCAACTACGAGCAGTACTTC
.	TRBV4-1	.	TRBJ2-7	CASSQEQRNSYEQYF	TGCGCCAGCAGCCAAGAGCAGCGCAACTCCTACGAGCAGTACTTC
.	TRBV7-2	.	TRBJ1-2	CASSRNRGSDGYTF	TGTGCCAGCAGCCGTAATAGGGGGAGCGATGGCTACACCTTC
.	TRBV19	.	TRBJ1-3	CASSFTGFSGNTIYF	TGTGCCAGTAGTTTCACGGGGTTTTCCGGAAACACCATATATTTT
TRBD2	TRBV27	.	TRBJ2-7	CASYPPVTGGYEQYF	TGTGCCAGCTACCCACCAGTAACGGGAGGGTACGAGCAGTACTTC
TRBD1	TRBV10-3	.	TRBJ2-7	CAISGTGVKEQYF	TGTGCCATCAGTGGGACAGGGGTTAAAGAGCAGTACTTC
.	TRBV30	few	TRBJ1-2	CAWSARRPYGYTF	TGTGCCTGGAGTGCCCGCAGGCCCTATGGCTACACCTTC
TRBD1	TRBV6-1	.	TRBJ2-4	CASTGQVDIQYF	TGTGCCAGCACGGGACAGGTTGACATTCAGTACTTC
.	TRBV13	.	TRBJ2-7	CASSPGRGSYEQYF	TGTGCCAGCAGCCCAGGACGGGGCTCCTACGAGCAGTACTTC
.	TRBV7-3	.	TRBJ2-7	CASSSFYGGGEQYF	TGTGCCAGCAGCTCGTTCTACGGGGGTGGGGAGCAGTACTTC
TRBD2	TRBV15	.	TRBJ2-5	CATSFPREGQETQYF	TGTGCCACCAGCTTCCCGCGGGAGGGCCAAGAGACCCAGTACTTC
TRBD2	TRBV29-1	.	TRBJ2-7	CSVETSGASYEQYF	TGCAGCGTTGAAACTAGCGGAGCCTCCTACGAGCAGTACTTC
TRBD2	TRBV4-1	.	TRBJ2-3	CASSQNPLAGDTDTQYF	TGCGCCAGCAGCCAAAATCCCCTAGCGGGGGACACAGATACGCAGTATTTT
.	TRBV5-6	once	TRBJ1-3	CASSHYYSGNTIYF	TGTGCCAGCAGCCACTATTACTCTGGAAACACCATATATTTT
TRBD1	TRBV27	.	TRBJ1-2	CASSFGTGHGYTF	TGTGCCAGCAGTTTTGGGACAGGGCATGGCTACACCTTC
.	TRBV13	.	TRBJ1-2	CASSIRDTEVYGYTF	TGTGCCAGCAGCATCCGGGACACCGAAGTCTATGGCTACACCTTC
.	TRBV19	.	TRBJ1-5	CASSIVPSGVYLKYSNQPQHF	TGTGCCAGTAGTATAGTCCCATCAGGGGTATATCTTAAGTATAGCAATCAGCCCCAGCATTTT
TRBD1	TRBV9	.	TRBJ1-6	CASSFRQGEGPFDSPLHF	TGTGCCAGCAGCTTCCGACAGGGAGAGGGTCCGTTCGATTCACCCCTCCACTTT
.	TRBV7-8	once	TRBJ1-4	CASSLDRANEKLFF	TGTGCCAGCAGCTTAGACAGGGCTAATGAAAAACTGTTTTTT
.	TRBV2	.	TRBJ2-1	CASSAGFVSHIEQFF	TGTGCCAGCAGCGCAGGGTTCGTATCCCACATTGAGCAGTTCTTC
.	TRBV5-1	.	TRBJ2-3	CASSLGGRRNTDTQYF	TGCGCCAGCAGCTTGGGGGGCCGCCGAAACACAGATACGCAGTATTTT